These T cell receptor beta chains were read from a single sample in a study of spatial heterogeneity in lung cancer. One entry per CDR3 protein results from TCRdb running MiXCR on the 5' RACE reads. The sample records about 13,000 distinct CDR3 sequences, roughly a tenth being singletons. Source: PBMCs, taken at surgery. The source is a male donor with early-stage non-small cell lung cancer. Each CDR3 is given with its conserved first and last residue. Each record gives: D gene, V gene, J gene, clone size, CDR3 protein, CDR3 DNA. The D gene is left open where the match is weak. A row's size may be missing; if present it is once, few, many or a size class.

TRBD1	TRBV6-1	TRBJ2-3	-	CASSEGIARGTTDTQYF	TGTGCCAGCAGTGAAGGAATTGCCAGGGGGACCACAGATACGCAGTATTTT
-	TRBV7-9	TRBJ2-6	many	CASLSSGANVLTF	TGTGCCAGCCTATCGTCTGGGGCCAACGTCCTGACTTTC
-	TRBV6-5	TRBJ2-1	many	CACGRFSNEQFF	TGTGCCTGCGGTCGTTTTAGCAATGAGCAGTTCTTC
-	TRBV27	TRBJ1-1	-	CASSRQPPGRVLNTEAFF	TGTGCCAGCAGTCGACAACCTCCCGGGAGAGTTTTGAACACTGAAGCTTTCTTT
-	TRBV5-6	TRBJ2-5	many	CASSFWTFRETQYF	TGTGCCAGCAGCTTCTGGACCTTCCGCGAGACCCAGTACTTC
-	TRBV10-3	TRBJ2-3	many	CAISESREFRTDTQYF	TGTGCCATCAGTGAGTCGAGGGAGTTCCGCACAGATACGCAGTATTTT
-	TRBV20-1	TRBJ2-3	-	CSAREGRGGTDTQYF	TGCAGTGCTAGAGAGGGGCGCGGGGGCACAGATACGCAGTATTTT
-	TRBV6-5	TRBJ1-2	many	CASSYSMSANYGYTF	TGTGCCAGCAGTTACTCGATGTCAGCTAACTATGGCTACACCTTC
-	TRBV2	TRBJ2-3	many	CASGGPSGTDTQYF	TGTGCCAGCGGGGGTCCGTCTGGCACAGATACGCAGTATTTT
TRBD2	TRBV18	TRBJ2-7	few	CASSPPSPGLAGGREQYF	TGTGCCAGCTCACCACCGAGCCCGGGACTAGCGGGAGGAAGGGAGCAGTACTTC
-	TRBV28	TRBJ2-3	many	CASRLGGAGIRDTQYF	TGTGCCAGCAGGCTGGGAGGCGCAGGAATAAGAGATACGCAGTATTTT
-	TRBV15	TRBJ1-4	many	CATSREGRVYEKLFF	TGTGCCACCAGCAGAGAAGGCCGGGTTTATGAAAAACTGTTTTTT
-	TRBV2	TRBJ2-5	-	CASSELGPPKTQYF	TGTGCCAGCAGTGAACTGGGACCCCCGAAGACCCAGTACTTC
-	TRBV10-3	TRBJ2-1	few	CAISESQNEQFF	TGTGCCATCAGTGAGTCGCAAAACGAGCAGTTCTTC
TRBD2	TRBV29-1	TRBJ2-5	many	CSAVSSGSGETQYF	TGCAGCGCCGTCTCTAGCGGGAGCGGGGAGACCCAGTACTTC
-	TRBV19	TRBJ1-1	many	CASSIDPGGSATEAFF	TGTGCCAGTAGTATAGATCCGGGGGGGTCGGCCACTGAAGCTTTCTTT
TRBD1	TRBV27	TRBJ1-2	many	CASSPTTGVLDGYTF	TGTGCCAGCAGTCCAACTACAGGGGTTCTAGATGGCTACACCTTC
TRBD1	TRBV7-2	TRBJ2-4	few	CASSLRDSENIQYF	TGTGCCAGCAGCCTCCGGGACAGCGAAAACATTCAGTACTTC
TRBD1	TRBV29-1	TRBJ1-1	many	CSVGYRGTTEAFF	TGCAGCGTTGGATACAGGGGGACGACTGAAGCTTTCTTT
TRBD1	TRBV12-3/TRBV12-4	TRBJ1-5	many	CASSFDRGQQPQHF	TGTGCCAGCAGTTTCGACAGGGGCCAACAGCCCCAGCATTTT
-	TRBV12-3/TRBV12-4	TRBJ1-1	many	CASSLEGGPFF	TGTGCCAGCAGTTTAGAGGGGGGACCTTTCTTT
-	TRBV28	TRBJ2-1	many	CASSLEGNEQFF	TGTGCCAGCAGCTTAGAGGGCAATGAGCAGTTCTTC
-	TRBV20-1	TRBJ2-1	many	CSARGVSSYNEQFF	TGCAGTGCTAGAGGGGTCAGCTCCTACAATGAGCAGTTCTTC
TRBD2	TRBV5-4	TRBJ2-5	many	CASSRLGLAGQETQYF	TGTGCCAGCAGCAGACTCGGACTAGCGGGGCAAGAGACCCAGTACTTC
TRBD1	TRBV29-1	TRBJ2-7	few	CSVGQGASYEQYF	TGCAGCGTGGGACAGGGGGCTTCCTACGAGCAGTACTTC